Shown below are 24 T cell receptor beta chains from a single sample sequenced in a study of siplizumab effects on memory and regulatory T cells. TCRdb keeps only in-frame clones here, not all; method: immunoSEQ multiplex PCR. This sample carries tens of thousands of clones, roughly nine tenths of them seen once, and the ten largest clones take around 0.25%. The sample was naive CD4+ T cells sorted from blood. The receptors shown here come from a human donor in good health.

CDR3 sequence: CASSGASGRYEQYF. For the CDR3, the DNA is TGTGCCAGCAGTGGTGCTAGCGGGCGGTACGAGCAGTACTTC. The V gene is TRBV2, the J gene TRBJ2-7; 8 bases map to TRBD2. This CDR3 has 14 residues. Looked up from germline, CDR1 is SNHLY and CDR2 is FYNNEI. Unmatched junction bases numbered 6, after V lost 4 bases and J lost 4 bases.

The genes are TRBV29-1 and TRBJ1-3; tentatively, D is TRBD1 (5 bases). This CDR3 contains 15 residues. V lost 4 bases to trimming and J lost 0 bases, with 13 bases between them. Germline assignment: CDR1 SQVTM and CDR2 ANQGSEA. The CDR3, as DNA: TGCAGCGTTGGGGGGGGAACGAGCTCTGGAAACACCATATATTTT. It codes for CSVGGGTSSGNTIYF.

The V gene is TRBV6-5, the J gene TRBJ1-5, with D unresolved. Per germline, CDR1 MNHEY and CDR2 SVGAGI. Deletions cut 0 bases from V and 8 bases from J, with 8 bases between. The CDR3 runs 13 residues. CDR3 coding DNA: TGTGCCAGCAGTTACTCAGGTGCAGAGCCCCAGCATTTT. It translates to CASSYSGAEPQHF.

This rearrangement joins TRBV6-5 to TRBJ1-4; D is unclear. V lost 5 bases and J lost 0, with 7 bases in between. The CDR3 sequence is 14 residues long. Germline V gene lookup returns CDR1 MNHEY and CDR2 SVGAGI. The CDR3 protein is CASSVATTNEKLFF. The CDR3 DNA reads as TGTGCCAGCAGTGTAGCGACAACTAATGAAAAACTGTTTTTT.

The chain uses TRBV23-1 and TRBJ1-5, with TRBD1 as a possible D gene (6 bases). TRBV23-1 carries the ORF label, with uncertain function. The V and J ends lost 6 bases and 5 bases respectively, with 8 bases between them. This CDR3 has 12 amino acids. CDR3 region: CASSTGHQPQHF. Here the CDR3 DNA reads TGCGCCAGCAGCACAGGGCATCAGCCCCAGCATTTT.

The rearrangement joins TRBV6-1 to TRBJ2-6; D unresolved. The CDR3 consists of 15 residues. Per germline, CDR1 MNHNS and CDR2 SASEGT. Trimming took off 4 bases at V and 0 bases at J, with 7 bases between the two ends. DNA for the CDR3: TGTGCCAGCAGTGGCGGCGTCTCTGGGGCCAACGTCCTGACTTTC. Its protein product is CASSGGVSGANVLTF.

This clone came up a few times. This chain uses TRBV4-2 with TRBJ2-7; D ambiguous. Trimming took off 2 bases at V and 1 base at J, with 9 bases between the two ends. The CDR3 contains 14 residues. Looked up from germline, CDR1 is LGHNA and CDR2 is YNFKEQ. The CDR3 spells CASSQRALSYEQYF. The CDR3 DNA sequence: TGTGCCAGCAGCCAACGAGCGCTATCCTACGAGCAGTACTTC.

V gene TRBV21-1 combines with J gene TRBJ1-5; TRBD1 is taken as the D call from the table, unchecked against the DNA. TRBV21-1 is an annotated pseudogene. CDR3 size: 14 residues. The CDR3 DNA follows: TGTGCCACCGGGACAGGCCTACGCAATCAGCCCCAGCATTTT. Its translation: CATGTGLRNQPQHF.

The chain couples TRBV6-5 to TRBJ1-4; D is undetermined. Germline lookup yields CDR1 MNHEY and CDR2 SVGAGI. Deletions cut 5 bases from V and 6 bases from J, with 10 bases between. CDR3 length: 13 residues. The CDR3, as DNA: TGTGCCAGCAGTGACCCGCGGCATGAAAAACTGTTTTTT. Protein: CASSDPRHEKLFF.

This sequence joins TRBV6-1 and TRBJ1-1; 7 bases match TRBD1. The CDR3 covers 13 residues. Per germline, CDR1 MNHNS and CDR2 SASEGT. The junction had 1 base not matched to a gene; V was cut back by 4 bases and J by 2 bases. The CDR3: CASSGDSNTEAFF. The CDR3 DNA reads TGTGCCAGCAGTGGGGACAGCAACACTGAAGCTTTCTTT.

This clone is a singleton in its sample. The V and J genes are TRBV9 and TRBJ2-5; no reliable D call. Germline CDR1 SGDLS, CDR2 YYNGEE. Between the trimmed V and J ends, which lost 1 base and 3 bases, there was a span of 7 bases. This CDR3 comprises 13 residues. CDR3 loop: CASSVMAEETQYF. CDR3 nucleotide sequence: TGTGCCAGCAGCGTAATGGCAGAAGAGACCCAGTACTTC.

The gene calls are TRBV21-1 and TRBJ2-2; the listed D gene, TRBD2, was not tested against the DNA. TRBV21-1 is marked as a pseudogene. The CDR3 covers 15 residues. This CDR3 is CASSKRLAGGGELFF. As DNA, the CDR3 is TGTGCCAGCAGCAAACGGCTAGCGGGAGGGGGGGAGCTGTTTTTT.

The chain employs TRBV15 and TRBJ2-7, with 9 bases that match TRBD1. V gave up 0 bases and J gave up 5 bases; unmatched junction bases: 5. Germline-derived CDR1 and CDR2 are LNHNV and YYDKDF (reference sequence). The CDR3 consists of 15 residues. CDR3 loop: CATSRDPGQGDEQYF. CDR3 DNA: TGTGCCACCAGCAGAGACCCGGGACAGGGAGACGAGCAGTACTTC.

The CDR3 nucleotides read TGTGCCAGCAGCCGACAGGTGTTTAATGAAAAACTGTTTTTT. It encodes CASSRQVFNEKLFF. The chain recombines TRBV7-2 with TRBJ1-4, with D tentatively TRBD1 (6 bases). Per the germline V gene, CDR1 is SGHTA and CDR2 is FQGNSA. This CDR3 spans 14 amino acids. V was pared by 5 bases and J by 4 bases, with 11 bases between.

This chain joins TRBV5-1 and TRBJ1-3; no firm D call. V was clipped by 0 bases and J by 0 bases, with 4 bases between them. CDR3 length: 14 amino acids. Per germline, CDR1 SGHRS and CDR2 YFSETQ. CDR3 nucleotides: TGCGCCAGCAGCTTGGACAGCTCTGGAAACACCATATATTTT. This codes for CASSLDSSGNTIYF.

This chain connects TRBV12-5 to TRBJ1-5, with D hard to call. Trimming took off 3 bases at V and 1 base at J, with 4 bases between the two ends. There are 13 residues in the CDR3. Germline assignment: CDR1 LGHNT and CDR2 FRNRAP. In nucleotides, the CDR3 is TGTGCTAGTGGTTTAGGGAGCAATCAGCCCCAGCATTTT. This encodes CASGLGSNQPQHF.

The CDR3 sequence is CASSSMRGNTIYF. The CDR3, as DNA: TGTGCCAGCAGCTCTATGAGGGGGAACACCATATATTTT. The V gene is TRBV5-6, the J gene TRBJ1-3, with D tentatively TRBD1 (6 bases). Deletions cut 3 bases from V and 7 bases from J, with 11 bases between. The CDR3 contains 13 residues. The germline V gene has CDR1 SGHDT and CDR2 YYEEEE. The full variable domain, rest sourced from reference TRBV5-6 and TRBJ1-3, is DAGVTQSPTHLIKTRGQQVTLRCSPKSGHDTVSWYQQALGQGPQFIFQYYEEEERQRGNFPDRFSGHQFPNYSSELNVNALLLGDSALYLCASSSMRGNTIYFGEGSWLTVV.

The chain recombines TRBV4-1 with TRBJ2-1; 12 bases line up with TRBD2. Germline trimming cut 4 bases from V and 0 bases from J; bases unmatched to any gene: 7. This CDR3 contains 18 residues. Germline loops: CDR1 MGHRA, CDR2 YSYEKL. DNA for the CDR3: TGCGCCAGCAGCCTCGTACGGACTAGCGGGGCCTCCTACAATGAGCAGTTCTTC. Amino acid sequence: CASSLVRTSGASYNEQFF.

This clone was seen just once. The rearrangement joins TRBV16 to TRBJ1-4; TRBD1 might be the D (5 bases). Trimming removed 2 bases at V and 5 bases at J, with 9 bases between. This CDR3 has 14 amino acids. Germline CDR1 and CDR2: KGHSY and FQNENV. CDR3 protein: CASSQQGRNEKLFF. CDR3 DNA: TGTGCCAGCAGCCAACAGGGAAGGAATGAAAAACTGTTTTTT.

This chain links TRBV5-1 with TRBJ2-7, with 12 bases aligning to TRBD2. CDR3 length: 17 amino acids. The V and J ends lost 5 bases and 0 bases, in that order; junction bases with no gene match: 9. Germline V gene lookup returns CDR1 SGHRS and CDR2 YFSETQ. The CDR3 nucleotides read TGCGCCAGCAGGCAAGCTAGCGGGAGGGCTTACTCCTACGAGCAGTACTTC. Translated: CASRQASGRAYSYEQYF.

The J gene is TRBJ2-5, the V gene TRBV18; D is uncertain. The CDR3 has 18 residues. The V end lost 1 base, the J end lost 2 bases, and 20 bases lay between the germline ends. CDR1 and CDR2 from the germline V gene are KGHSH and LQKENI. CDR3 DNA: TGTGCCAGCTCACCACGGTACCCAGTGGTGCCTGAACAAGAGACCCAGTACTTC. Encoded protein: CASSPRYPVVPEQETQYF.

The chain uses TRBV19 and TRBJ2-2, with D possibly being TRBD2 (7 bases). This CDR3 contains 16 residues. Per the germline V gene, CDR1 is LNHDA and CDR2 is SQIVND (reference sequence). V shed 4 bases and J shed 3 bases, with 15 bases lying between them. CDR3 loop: CASSKFRGADTGELFF. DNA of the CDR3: TGTGCCAGTAGTAAATTCCGGGGGGCGGACACCGGGGAGCTGTTTTTT.

CDR3 sequence: CASSLVSYEQYF. In DNA, the CDR3 is TGTGCCAGCAGCTTAGTGAGCTACGAGCAGTACTTC. The rearrangement links TRBV7-9 to TRBJ2-7; no clear D. V lost 1 base and J 3 bases, leaving 4 bases between the germline ends. CDR1 is SEHNR and CDR2 is FQNEAQ in the germline V gene (reference sequence). The CDR3 covers 12 residues.

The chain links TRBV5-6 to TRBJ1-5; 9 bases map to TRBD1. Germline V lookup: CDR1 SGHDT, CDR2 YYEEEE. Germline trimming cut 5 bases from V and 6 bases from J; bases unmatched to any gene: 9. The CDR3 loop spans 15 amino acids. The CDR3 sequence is CASSSRDRVGQPQHF. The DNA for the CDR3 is TGTGCCAGCAGTAGCCGGGACAGGGTTGGTCAGCCCCAGCATTTT.